These 25 T cell receptor beta chains originate from one sample sequenced in a study of patients and donors after allogeneic stem cell transplantation. TCRdb called the RT-PCR reads again in MiXCR, with one record for every CDR3 protein. The sample lists more than 850,000 distinct CDR3 sequences, under 20% seen once, with around 6% in the top ten. The sample taken for sequencing was blood, either unsorted or a sorted T cell fraction (not recorded which). Receptors originate from a human donor who was either an allogeneic HSCT recipient or a stem cell or donor lymphocyte infusion donor (not recorded which). It is not recorded whose cells these are; they may come from a transplant donor.

The J gene is TRBJ2-1, the V gene TRBV7-9; D is unresolved. The germline V gene encodes CDR1 SEHNR and CDR2 FQNEAQ (reference sequence). Trimming stripped 4 bases from V and 9 bases from J, with 13 bases between. The CDR3 has 13 residues. The CDR3 region is CASSSPVPREQFF. The CDR3 DNA reads as TGTGCCAGCAGCTCCCCCGTGCCCCGTGAGCAGTTCTTC.

The CDR3: CATGGGVTGELFF. CDR3 nucleotide sequence: TGTGCCACCGGTGGGGGCGTGACCGGGGAGCTGTTTTTT. The J gene is TRBJ2-2, the V gene TRBV24-1, with D tentatively TRBD1 (6 bases). Germline CDR1 KGHDR, CDR2 SFDVKD. Trimming took 9 bases from V and 5 from J, leaving 12 bases between them. CDR3 length: 13 residues.

This clonotype has ten or more counts. The rearrangement uses TRBV10-3 and TRBJ1-2; D is ambiguous. Germline V CDR1 and CDR2: ENHRY, SYGVKD. Trimming removed 4 bases from V and 3 bases from J, with 15 bases in between. The CDR3 runs 15 residues. CDR3 residues: CAISGELRKDYGYTF. CDR3 DNA sequence: TGTGCCATCAGTGGGGAATTGCGAAAAGACTATGGCTACACCTTC.

The chain joins TRBV4-1 to TRBJ1-1; D unclear. V lost 4 bases and J 1 base, leaving 7 bases between the germline ends. This CDR3 has 13 amino acids. Germline V gives CDR1 MGHRA, CDR2 YSYEKL. The CDR3 bases are TGCGCCAGCAGCCCGATTCGGAACACTGAAGCTTTCTTT. This gives the protein CASSPIRNTEAFF.

CDR3: CATSRDVGTEQYF. CDR3 DNA sequence: TGTGCCACCAGCAGAGACGTCGGGACCGAGCAGTACTTC. This chain connects TRBV15 to TRBJ2-7; D assignment may be TRBD1 or TRBD2 (5 bases each). V was trimmed by 0 bases and J by 6 bases, leaving 9 bases between them. Looked up from germline, CDR1 is LNHNV and CDR2 is YYDKDF (reference sequence). The CDR3 loop spans 13 amino acids.

The chain recombines TRBV7-3 with TRBJ2-3, with D possibly matching TRBD2 (6 bases). CDR3 length: 16 amino acids. Deletions cut 5 bases from V and 4 bases from J, with 19 bases between. Germline CDR1 reads SGHTA; CDR2 reads FQGTGA. The CDR3 region is CASSLSPGSRADTQYF. The DNA for the CDR3 is TGTGCCAGCAGCCTATCCCCCGGGAGCCGAGCAGATACGCAGTATTTT.

This clonotype has more than one count but fewer than ten. The chain recombines TRBV5-1 with TRBJ1-1; D gene uncertain. From germline, CDR1 is SGHRS and CDR2 YFSETQ. Trimming cost V 4 bases and J 0 bases, with 13 bases left between them. The CDR3 has 15 amino acids. The CDR3 is CASSRLGGLNTEAFF. The CDR3 region has the DNA TGCGCCAGCAGCCGATTAGGCGGGTTGAACACTGAAGCTTTCTTT.

The chain recombines TRBV10-3 with TRBJ1-4, with D perhaps matching TRBD1 (6 bases). The CDR3 runs 13 residues. Germline assignment: CDR1 ENHRY and CDR2 SYGVKD. Trimming removed 5 bases from V and 8 bases from J, with 12 bases in between. CDR3 sequence (DNA): TGTGCCATCAGTTCTTTACAGGGAGAAAAACTGTTTTTT. It is translated as CAISSLQGEKLFF.

This clonotype was observed a handful of times. One end of the junction is discordant with germline, which a read error may explain. This chain joins TRBV11-2 and TRBJ2-7; the D gene is possibly TRBD1 (6 bases). Germline values: CDR1 SGHAT, CDR2 FQNNGV. The CDR3 extends over 15 amino acids. The CDR3 sequence is CTSSLVTGLPYEQYF. The CDR3 region has the DNA TGTACCAGCAGCTTAGTGACAGGCCTCCCCTACGAGCAGTACTTC.

J is TRBJ2-7 and V is TRBV20-1, with a weak D call TRBD2 (6 bases). In germline, CDR1 is DFQATT, CDR2 SNEGSKA (reference sequence). The length of the CDR3 is 14 residues. The V end lost 4 bases, the J end lost 2 bases, and 15 bases lay between the germline ends. CDR3 protein: CSATVRDFPYEQYF. The CDR3, as DNA: TGCAGTGCTACCGTAAGGGACTTCCCCTACGAGCAGTACTTC.

The sample holds many counts of this clonotype. This chain connects TRBV12-3 or TRBV12-4 to TRBJ2-3; 8 bases are shared with TRBD2. Trimming at V came to 2 bases and at J to 4 bases, leaving 5 bases not matched to a gene. The length of the CDR3 is 15 residues. The CDR3: CASSLTGGPSDTQYF. CDR3 in DNA: TGTGCCAGCAGTTTAACGGGGGGGCCCTCAGATACGCAGTATTTT.

The J gene is TRBJ2-1, the V gene TRBV19, with a weak D call TRBD1 (6 bases). The CDR3 has 13 amino acids. Germline loops: CDR1 LNHDA, CDR2 SQIVND (reference sequence). The V and J ends lost 5 bases and 5 bases respectively, with 10 bases between them. CDR3 DNA sequence: TGTGCCAGTAGTGTCGGGACACACAATGAGCAGTTCTTC. Translated: CASSVGTHNEQFF. The entire variable domain, with the rest obtained from reference TRBV19 and TRBJ2-1, is as follows: DGGITQSPKYLFRKEGQNVTLSCEQNLNHDAMYWYRQDPGQGLRLIYYSQIVNDFQKGDIAEGYSVSREKKESFPLTVTSAQKNPTAFYLCASSVGTHNEQFFGPGTRLTVL.

The table lists this clonotype with a few counts. This chain uses TRBV29-1 with TRBJ2-7; possible D gene TRBD2, 6 bases. CDR1 is SQVTM, CDR2 ANQGSEA, per germline. V was clipped by 5 bases and J by 3 bases, with 8 bases between them. The CDR3 is 11 amino acids. The chain's CDR3 is CSVLGSYEQYF. CDR3 DNA: TGCAGCGTTCTCGGGAGCTACGAGCAGTACTTC.

In DNA, the CDR3 is TGCAGCGTTGAATATAGTAATGGCTACACCTTC. It codes for CSVEYSNGYTF. J is TRBJ1-2 and V is TRBV29-1; D is ambiguous. The CDR3 has 11 amino acids. The germline CDR1 and CDR2 sequences are SQVTM and ANQGSEA. V lost 2 bases to trimming and J lost 6 bases, with 7 bases between them.

CDR3 sequence: CASTKGEGWETQYF. CDR3 DNA sequence: TGTGCCAGCACAAAGGGGGAGGGATGGGAGACCCAGTACTTC. This chain uses TRBV12-3 or TRBV12-4 with TRBJ2-5; D is perhaps TRBD2 (7 bases). The germline V and J ends were trimmed by 7 bases and 5 bases, with 17 bases remaining between them. CDR3 size: 14 residues.

This clonotype appeared a few times. V is TRBV4-2 and J is TRBJ2-5; D gene uncertain. This CDR3 is 15 amino acids long. Germline loops: CDR1 LGHNA, CDR2 YNFKEQ. The germline V and J ends were trimmed by 5 bases and 0 bases, with 13 bases remaining between them. The CDR3 region has the DNA TGTGCCAGCAGCTTAAAGGGTGGCAACCAAGAGACCCAGTACTTC. Translating it yields CASSLKGGNQETQYF.

V usage is TRBV6-5 and J usage is TRBJ1-1, with 10 bases matching TRBD1. V lost 2 bases and J lost 4; bases outside the gene matches: 4. CDR3 size: 15 residues. Germline-derived CDR1 and CDR2 are MNHEY and SVGAGI. DNA for the CDR3: TGTGCCAGCAGTTACACCGGGGACAGGGGCACTGAAGCTTTCTTT. This gives the protein CASSYTGDRGTEAFF.

The chain has TRBV12-3 or TRBV12-4 and TRBJ2-1, with D uncertain. This CDR3 is 14 amino acids long. V gave up 5 bases and J gave up 2 bases, with 10 bases separating them. CDR3 in DNA: TGTGCCAGCAGTCCGCTAGAAGCCTACAATGAGCAGTTCTTC. Translating gives CASSPLEAYNEQFF.

A few counts support this clonotype. The chain uses TRBV19 and TRBJ1-5; 7 positions agree with TRBD1. The V gene end was trimmed by 3 bases and the J gene end by 10 bases; junction bases not matched to a gene: 9. The CDR3 runs to 14 residues. Germline V gene sequence: CDR1 LNHDA, CDR2 SQIVND (reference sequence). CDR3 sequence (DNA): TGTGCCAGTAGTATCGCGTCAGGGGGTTATCCCCAGCATTTT. Residues: CASSIASGGYPQHF.

This clonotype has ten or more counts. This chain links TRBV12-3 or TRBV12-4 with TRBJ2-1; 9 nucleotides align to TRBD1. The CDR3 is 15 residues long. Losses at the gene ends were 6 bases for V and 3 bases for J; bases not matched to a gene: 6. CDR3 in amino acids: CASSYMGQGYNEQFF. CDR3 coding DNA: TGTGCCAGCAGCTATATGGGACAGGGCTACAATGAGCAGTTCTTC.

This chain joins TRBV6-1 and TRBJ2-3; tentatively, D is TRBD2 (6 bases). Looked up from germline, CDR1 is MNHNS and CDR2 is SASEGT. This CDR3 has 15 amino acids. Trimming removed 10 bases from V and 2 bases from J, with 19 bases in between. The CDR3 spells CATDSRRDSTDTQYF. CDR3 in DNA: TGTGCCACCGATTCCCGGAGGGACTCCACAGATACGCAGTATTTT.

This chain uses TRBV3-1 with TRBJ2-1; D is perhaps TRBD2 (5 bases). V was trimmed by 0 bases and J by 3 bases, leaving 9 bases between them. The CDR3 has 15 residues. CDR1 LGHDT and CDR2 YNNKEL come from the germline V gene (reference sequence). The CDR3 DNA sequence: TGTGCCAGCAGCCAAGACCCGGGATACTACAATGAGCAGTTCTTC. It specifies CASSQDPGYYNEQFF.

This clonotype was counted ten times or more. This chain joins TRBV5-1 and TRBJ2-4; D is possibly TRBD1 (5 bases). CDR3 size: 16 residues. The germline V gene encodes CDR1 SGHRS and CDR2 YFSETQ. V lost 0 bases and J lost 0, with 10 bases in between. The CDR3: CASSLEAGLAKNIQYF. In DNA, the CDR3 is TGCGCCAGCAGCTTGGAGGCAGGGCTAGCCAAAAACATTCAGTACTTC.

This clonotype was detected a few times. The chain is built from TRBV20-1 and TRBJ1-6, with 9 bases fitting TRBD1. The germline V gene encodes CDR1 DFQATT and CDR2 SNEGSKA (reference sequence). The CDR3 is 17 amino acids. V lost 6 bases to trimming and J lost 5 bases; unmatched junction nucleotides: 14. As DNA, the CDR3 is TGCAGTGCCGGGGGGGCCACAGGGGGCGCGGATAATTCACCCCTCCACTTT. It yields the protein CSAGGATGGADNSPLHF.

The chain employs TRBV6-4 and TRBJ2-1, with D hard to call. V gave up 0 bases and J gave up 6 bases, with 9 bases separating them. This CDR3 is 14 amino acids long. CDR1 is MRHNA, CDR2 SNTAGT, per germline. This chain's CDR3 is CASSDSSLPNEQFF. CDR3 bases: TGTGCCAGCAGTGACTCGTCGTTACCCAATGAGCAGTTCTTC.